Presented here are 5 T cell receptor beta chains from one specimen sequenced in a study of blood T cell repertoires in COVID-19. The protocol was immunoSEQ multiplex PCR, while the TCRdb copy is restricted to in-frame clones and leaves out a portion. The sample holds around 120,000 clones, around four fifths seen once. Sequenced material: peripheral blood. Every receptor here comes from a human donor in a cohort sampled during active COVID-19.

The chain is built from TRBV19 and TRBJ2-7; tentative D call: TRBD1 (7 bases). CDR1 is LNHDA, CDR2 SQIVND, per germline (reference sequence). This CDR3 spans 18 amino acids. Trimming took off 0 bases at V and 7 bases at J, with 25 bases between the two ends. The DNA for the CDR3 is TGTGCCAGTAGTATAGATGGAGGGGGGACAGCAAGCTCCTCGGAGCAGTACTTC. Translation gives CASSIDGGGTASSSEQYF.

The chain couples TRBV3-1 (or the pseudogene TRBV3-2) to TRBJ1-2, with TRBD1 matching over 8 bases. This CDR3 region has 11 residues. The ends lost 5 bases at V and 8 bases at J; junction bases unmatched: 1. The germline V gene encodes CDR1 LGHDT and CDR2 YNNKEL (reference sequence). CDR3 loop: CASSTGGGYTF. The CDR3 nucleotides are TGTGCCAGCAGCACAGGGGGAGGCTACACCTTC.

The chain employs TRBV10-3 and TRBJ2-1; 7 bases map to TRBD1. Looked up from germline, CDR1 is ENHRY and CDR2 is SYGVKD. The CDR3 runs 15 residues. V shed 6 bases and J 0 bases; nucleotides not matched to a gene: 5. The CDR3 here is CAIRGQASSYNEQFF. CDR3 coding DNA: TGTGCCATCAGAGGACAGGCCTCCTCCTACAATGAGCAGTTCTTC.

This chain connects TRBV9 to TRBJ1-4; D is possibly TRBD1 (6 bases). The CDR3 runs to 15 residues. Trimming pared 4 bases from V and 4 bases from J, leaving 14 bases between. CDR1 is SGDLS, CDR2 YYNGEE, per germline. CDR3 protein: CASSLRGQSNEKLFF. CDR3 bases: TGTGCCAGCAGCCTTCGCGGACAGAGTAATGAAAAACTGTTTTTT.

The chain carries TRBV7-3 and TRBJ2-2; 10 positions match TRBD1. The V segment lost 5 bases and the J segment 4 bases; nucleotides outside the gene matches: 4. Germline lookup yields CDR1 SGHTA and CDR2 FQGTGA. The CDR3 has 15 residues. The CDR3 DNA follows: TGTGCCAGCAGCCGACAGGGGGCCAGCACCGGGGAGCTGTTTTTT. Translated, it gives CASSRQGASTGELFF.